This entry is about one TCR beta chain. The sample belongs to a study of T-cell reconstitution after alpha-beta-depleted transplantation in children. Germline V gene lookup returns CDR1 DFQATT and CDR2 SNEGSKA (reference sequence). The junction had 7 bases not matched to a gene; V was cut back by 3 bases and J by 6 bases. The CDR3 is 14 amino acids. TCRbeta library construction was performed incorporating unique molecular identifiers. From the PCR reads, TCRdb called clonotypes with MiXCR, one entry per CDR3 protein. The sample lists more than 450,000 distinct CDR3 sequences, about 17% occurring once.

The specimen was PBMCs from the stem cell graft donor, collected from the stem cell graft. This receptor was identified in a human donor who donated a stem cell graft to a child with acute lymphoblastic leukemia. The J gene is TRBJ1-5, the V gene TRBV20-1; 8 bases are shared with TRBD1. The CDR3 sequence is CSARNDRGLQPQHF. CDR3 in DNA: TGCAGTGCTAGGAACGACAGGGGTCTTCAGCCCCAGCATTTT.